The 3 T cell receptor beta chains presented below share a single source sample, sequenced in a study of read filtering for tumor transcriptome and immune sequencing. From 300 to 450 ng of RNA, a library with molecular barcoded alpha/delta and beta/gamma adaptors was made. TCRdb redid the calling of the reads with MiXCR, one entry per CDR3 protein. This table has 25,000 to 35,000 distinct CDR3 sequences, about an eighth appearing once. Material for sequencing was a population of CD138-negative cells sorted from bone marrow. The origin of the receptors is a donor at least 40 years old with multiple myeloma.

This clonotype was counted a single time. The junction shows a germline mismatch at one end, possibly a read error. The chain combines TRBV18 with TRBJ2-2, with TRBD2 as a possible D gene (5 bases). The CDR3 loop spans 16 amino acids. Looked up from germline, CDR1 is KGHSH and CDR2 is LQKENI. The CDR3 loop reads CASSRLESPNTGELIF. Written as DNA, the CDR3 is TGTGCCAGCTCACGCTTGGAATCCCCGAACACCGGGGAGCTGATTTTT. The whole variable domain, filled in from reference TRBV18 and TRBJ2-2, reads NAGVMQNPRHLVRRRGQEARLRCSPMKGHSHVYWYRQLPEEGLKFMVYLQKENIIDESGMPKERFSAEFPKEGPSILRIQQVVRGDSAAYFCASSRLESPNTGELIFGEGSRLTVL.

This clonotype was detected many times. The chain has TRBV7-2 and TRBJ2-1; TRBD2 might be the D (5 bases). Germline V lookup: CDR1 SGHTA, CDR2 FQGNSA. Trimming stripped 2 bases from V and 4 bases from J, with 12 bases between. This CDR3 contains 15 residues. CDR3 sequence reads: CASSLSHGGYNEQFF. In DNA, the CDR3 is TGTGCCAGCAGCTTAAGCCACGGCGGGTACAATGAGCAGTTCTTC.

This clonotype has a count of ten or more. CDR3 sequence (DNA): TGTGCCATCAGTGAGTACAGGGAGGCGAACACCGGGGAGCTGTTTTTT. Its protein product is CAISEYREANTGELFF. The rearrangement links TRBV10-3 to TRBJ2-2, with D perhaps TRBD1 or TRBD2 (6 bases each). CDR1 and CDR2 from the germline V gene are ENHRY and SYGVKD. Trimming left V 1 base short and J 0 bases short, with 9 bases between. The CDR3 contains 16 residues.